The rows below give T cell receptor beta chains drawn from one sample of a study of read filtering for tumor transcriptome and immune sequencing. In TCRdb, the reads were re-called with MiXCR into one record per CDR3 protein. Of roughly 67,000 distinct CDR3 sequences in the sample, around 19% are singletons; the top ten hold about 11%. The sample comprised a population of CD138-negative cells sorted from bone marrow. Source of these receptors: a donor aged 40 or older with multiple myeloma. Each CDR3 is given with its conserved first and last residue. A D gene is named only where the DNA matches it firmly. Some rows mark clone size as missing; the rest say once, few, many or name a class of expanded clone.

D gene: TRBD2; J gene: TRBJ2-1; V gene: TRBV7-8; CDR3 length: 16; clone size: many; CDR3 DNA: TGTGCCAGCAGCCTGAAAAGAGCGGGGACCTACAATGAGCAGTTCTTC; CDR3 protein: CASSLKRAGTYNEQFF
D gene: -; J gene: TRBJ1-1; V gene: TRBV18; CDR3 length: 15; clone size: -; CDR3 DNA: TGTGCCAGCTCACTTCCAGGTCTCGGGGGTACTGAAGCTTTCTTT; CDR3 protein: CASSLPGLGGTEAFF
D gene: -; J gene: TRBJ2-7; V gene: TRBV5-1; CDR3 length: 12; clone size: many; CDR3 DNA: TGCGCCAGCAGTGAGCCCTCCTACGAGCAGTACTTC; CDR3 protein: CASSEPSYEQYF
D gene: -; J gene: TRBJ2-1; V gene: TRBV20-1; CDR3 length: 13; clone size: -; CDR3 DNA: TGCAGTGCTAGAGATACGGTTCAGAATGAGCAGTTCTTC; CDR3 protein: CSARDTVQNEQFF
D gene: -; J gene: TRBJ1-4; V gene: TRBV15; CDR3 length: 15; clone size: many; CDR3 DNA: TGTGCCACCAGCAGAGATAGGGGGGGACTTGAAAAACTGTTTTTT; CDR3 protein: CATSRDRGGLEKLFF
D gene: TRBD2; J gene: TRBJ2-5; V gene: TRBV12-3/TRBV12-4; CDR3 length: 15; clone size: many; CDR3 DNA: TGTGCCAGCAGTTCTAGCGGTTGGCCACAAGAGACCCAGTACTTC; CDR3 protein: CASSSSGWPQETQYF
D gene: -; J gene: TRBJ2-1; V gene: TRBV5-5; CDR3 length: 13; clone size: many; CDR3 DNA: TGTGCCAGCAGCTTGGGGGTTGACCTGGATCGACTCTTC; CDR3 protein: CASSLGVDLDRLF
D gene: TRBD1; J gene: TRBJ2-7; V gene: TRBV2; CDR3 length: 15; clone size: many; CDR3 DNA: TGTGCCAGCAGGATCCGGGACAGGGGCGCCTACGAGCAGTACTTC; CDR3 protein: CASRIRDRGAYEQYF
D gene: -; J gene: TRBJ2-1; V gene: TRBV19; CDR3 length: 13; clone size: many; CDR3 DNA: TGTGCCAGTAGGGAGGCTCGCTACAATGAGCAGTTCTTC; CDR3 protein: CASREARYNEQFF
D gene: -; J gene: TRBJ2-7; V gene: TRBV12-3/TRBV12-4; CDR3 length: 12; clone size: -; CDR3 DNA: TGTGCCAGCAGTTTGGGCTTCCCCGAGCAGTACTTC; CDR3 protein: CASSLGFPEQYF
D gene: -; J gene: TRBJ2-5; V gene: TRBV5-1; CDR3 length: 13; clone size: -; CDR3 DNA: TGCGCCAGCAAGACAAGCGGACAAGAGACCCAGTACTTC; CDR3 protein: CASKTSGQETQYF
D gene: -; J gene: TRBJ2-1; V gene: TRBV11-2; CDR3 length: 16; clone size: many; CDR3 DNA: TGTGCCAGCAGCTTGACGGTGGCCGACGGCACCAATGAGCAGTTCTTC; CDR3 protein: CASSLTVADGTNEQFF
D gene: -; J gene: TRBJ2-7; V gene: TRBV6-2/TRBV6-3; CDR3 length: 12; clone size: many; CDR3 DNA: TGTGCCAGCAGTCCGACCTCCTACGAGCAGTACTTC; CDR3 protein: CASSPTSYEQYF
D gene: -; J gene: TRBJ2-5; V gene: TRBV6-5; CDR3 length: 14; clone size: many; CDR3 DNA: TGTGCCAGCAGTTACTCGACAACGCAAGAGACCCAGTACTTC; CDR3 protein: CASSYSTTQETQYF
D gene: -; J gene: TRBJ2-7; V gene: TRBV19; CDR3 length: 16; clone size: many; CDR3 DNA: TGTGCCAGTAGTACTCTAGGTCGTCGAGGCTCCTACGAGCAGTACTTC; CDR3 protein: CASSTLGRRGSYEQYF
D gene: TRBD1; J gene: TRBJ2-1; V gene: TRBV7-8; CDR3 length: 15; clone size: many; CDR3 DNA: TGTGCCAGCAGCCACCGGGACAGGGCCTACAATGAGCAGTTCTTC; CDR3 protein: CASSHRDRAYNEQFF
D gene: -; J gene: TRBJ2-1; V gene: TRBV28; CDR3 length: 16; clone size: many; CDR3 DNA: TGTGCCAGCAGTGCTCGTAGCGGAGGGAGCTACAATGAGCAGTTCTTC; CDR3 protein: CASSARSGGSYNEQFF
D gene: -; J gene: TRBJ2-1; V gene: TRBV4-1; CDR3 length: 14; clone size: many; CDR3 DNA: TGCGCCAGCAGTAAGGGGGAGGGGGTAGATGAGCAGTTCTTC; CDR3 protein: CASSKGEGVDEQFF
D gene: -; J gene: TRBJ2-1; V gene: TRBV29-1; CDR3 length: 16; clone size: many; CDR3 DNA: TGCAGCGTTGTCGCCCGGGACCCGTTCTCCTACAATGAGCAGTTCTTC; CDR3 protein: CSVVARDPFSYNEQFF
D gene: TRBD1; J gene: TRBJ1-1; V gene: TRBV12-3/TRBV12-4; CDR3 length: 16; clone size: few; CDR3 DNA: TGTGCCAGCAGTTTTGCCGGACAGGGTGGTCTAACTGAAGCTTTCTTT; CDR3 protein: CASSFAGQGGLTEAFF
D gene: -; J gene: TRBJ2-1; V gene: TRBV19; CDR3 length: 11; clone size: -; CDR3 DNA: TGTGCCAGTAATGGCGCAGGTGAGCAGTTCTTC; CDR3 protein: CASNGAGEQFF
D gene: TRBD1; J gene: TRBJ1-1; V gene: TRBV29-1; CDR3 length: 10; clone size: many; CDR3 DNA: TGCAGCGTTTTGACAGGGAGTGCTTTCTTT; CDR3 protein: CSVLTGSAFF
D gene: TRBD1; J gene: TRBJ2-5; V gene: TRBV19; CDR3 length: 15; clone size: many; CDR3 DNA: TGTGCCAGTAGCCCTGGACAGGGGGCGGGAGAGACCCAGTACTTC; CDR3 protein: CASSPGQGAGETQYF
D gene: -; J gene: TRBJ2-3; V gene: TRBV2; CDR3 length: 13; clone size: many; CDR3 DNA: TGTGCCAGCAGGCTCCAACAGACAGATACGCAGTATTTT; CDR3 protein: CASRLQQTDTQYF
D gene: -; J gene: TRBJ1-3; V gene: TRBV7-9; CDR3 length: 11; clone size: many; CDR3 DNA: TGTGCCAGCGGGTCTGGAAACACCATATATTTT; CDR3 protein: CASGSGNTIYF
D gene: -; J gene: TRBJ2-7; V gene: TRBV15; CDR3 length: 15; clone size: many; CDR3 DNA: TGTGCCACCAGCAGAGATAAGAGCGCTCCCCACGAGCAGTACTTC; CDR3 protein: CATSRDKSAPHEQYF
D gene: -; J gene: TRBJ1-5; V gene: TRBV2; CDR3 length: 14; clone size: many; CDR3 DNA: TGTGCCAGCAGACCCGACAGCTCAAATCAGCCCCAGCATTTT; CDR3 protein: CASRPDSSNQPQHF
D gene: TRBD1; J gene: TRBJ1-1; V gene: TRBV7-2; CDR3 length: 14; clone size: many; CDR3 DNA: TGTGCCAGCATTCTAGACAGGGTGAGCACTGAAGCTTTCTTT; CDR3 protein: CASILDRVSTEAFF
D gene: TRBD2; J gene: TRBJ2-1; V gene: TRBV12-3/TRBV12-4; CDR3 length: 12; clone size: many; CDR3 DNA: TGTGCCAGCAGTACCTGGACTAGCGGGAAGTTCTTC; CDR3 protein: CASSTWTSGKFF
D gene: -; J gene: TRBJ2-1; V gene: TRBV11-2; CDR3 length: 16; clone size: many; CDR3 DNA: TGTGCCAGCAGCCAGGACGGGGGACGGTCCTACAATGAGCAGTTCTTC; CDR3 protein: CASSQDGGRSYNEQFF
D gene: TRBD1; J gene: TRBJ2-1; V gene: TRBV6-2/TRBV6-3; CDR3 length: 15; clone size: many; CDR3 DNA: TGTGCCAGCAGTACAACGGACAGGGGGATCAATGAGCAGTTCTTC; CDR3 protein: CASSTTDRGINEQFF
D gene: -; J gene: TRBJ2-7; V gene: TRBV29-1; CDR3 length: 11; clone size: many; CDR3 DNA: TGCAGCGTTGAAGGGGACTACGAGCAGTACTTC; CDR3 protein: CSVEGDYEQYF
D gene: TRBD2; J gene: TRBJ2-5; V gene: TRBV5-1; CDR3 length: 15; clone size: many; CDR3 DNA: TGCGCCAGCAGCTTGGATAGCGGGGGGGAAGAGACCCAGTACTTC; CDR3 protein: CASSLDSGGEETQYF
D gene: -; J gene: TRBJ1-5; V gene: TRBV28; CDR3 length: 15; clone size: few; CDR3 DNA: TGTGCCAGCGGGATAATCTCTAGGGGCGGTCAGCCCCAGCATTTT; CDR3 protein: CASGIISRGGQPQHF
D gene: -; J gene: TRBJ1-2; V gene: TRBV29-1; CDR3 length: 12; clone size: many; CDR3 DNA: TGCAGCGTTGTTGTTAGGAACTATGGCTACACCTTC; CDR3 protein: CSVVVRNYGYTF
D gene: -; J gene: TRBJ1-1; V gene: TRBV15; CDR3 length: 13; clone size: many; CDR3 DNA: TGTGCCACCAGCCGGGACCCTTACACTGAAGCTTTCTTT; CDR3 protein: CATSRDPYTEAFF
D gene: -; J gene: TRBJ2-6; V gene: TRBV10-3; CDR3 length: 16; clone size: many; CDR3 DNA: TGTGCCATCAGTGAAACAGGGCATGGAGGGGCCAACGTCCTGACTTTC; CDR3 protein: CAISETGHGGANVLTF
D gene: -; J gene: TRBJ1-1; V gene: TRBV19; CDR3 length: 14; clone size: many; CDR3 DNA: TGTGCCAGTAGTGATACAGGGAGAGTTACTGAAGCTTTCTTT; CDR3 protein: CASSDTGRVTEAFF
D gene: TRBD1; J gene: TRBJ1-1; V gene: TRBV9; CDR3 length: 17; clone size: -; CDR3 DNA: TGTGCCAGCAGCGTAGATGTGAGGGGGCGGGTGAACACTGAAGCTTTCTTT; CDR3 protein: CASSVDVRGRVNTEAFF
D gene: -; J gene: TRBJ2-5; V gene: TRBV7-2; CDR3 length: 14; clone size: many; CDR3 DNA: TGTGCCAGCAGCCCGGGAGCCGGTCCGGGGACCCAGTACTTC; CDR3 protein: CASSPGAGPGTQYF
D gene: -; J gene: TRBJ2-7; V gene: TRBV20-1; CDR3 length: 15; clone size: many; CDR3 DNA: TGCAGTGCTAGAGATTACGCCAAACGGGGCTACGAGCAGTACTTC; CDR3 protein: CSARDYAKRGYEQYF
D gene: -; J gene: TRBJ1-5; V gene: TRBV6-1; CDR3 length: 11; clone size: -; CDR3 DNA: TGTACCAGCAGCCAAGGGGGGGCCCAGCGTTTT; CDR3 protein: CTSSQGGAQRF
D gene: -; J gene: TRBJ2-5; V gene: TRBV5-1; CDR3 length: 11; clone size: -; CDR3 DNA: TGCGCCAGCAGCTTGGAAGGGTCCCAGTACTTC; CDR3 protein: CASSLEGSQYF
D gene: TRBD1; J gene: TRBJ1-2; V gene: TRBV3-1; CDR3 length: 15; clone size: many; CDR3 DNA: TGTGCCAGCAGCCTCGGACAGGGTAGGCTCTATGGCTACACCTTC; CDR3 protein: CASSLGQGRLYGYTF
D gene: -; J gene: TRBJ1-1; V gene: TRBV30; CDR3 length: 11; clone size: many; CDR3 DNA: TGTGCCTGGAGTGTAGGGAGGGGGGCTTTCTTT; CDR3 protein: CAWSVGRGAFF
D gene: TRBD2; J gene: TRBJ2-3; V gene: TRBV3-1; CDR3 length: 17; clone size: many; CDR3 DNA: TGTGCCAGCAGCCAAGGCCCTAGCGGGGCGGGGACAGATACGCAGTATTTT; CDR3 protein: CASSQGPSGAGTDTQYF
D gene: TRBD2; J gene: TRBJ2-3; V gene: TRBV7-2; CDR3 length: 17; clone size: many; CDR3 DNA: TGTGCCAGCAGCCAGACCCTTAGCGGGAGGGGCACAGATACGCAGTATTTT; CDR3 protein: CASSQTLSGRGTDTQYF
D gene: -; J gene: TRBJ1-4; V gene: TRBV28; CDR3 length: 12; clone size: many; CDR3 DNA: TGTGCCAGCAGGACAACTAATGAAAAACTGTTTTTT; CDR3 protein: CASRTTNEKLFF
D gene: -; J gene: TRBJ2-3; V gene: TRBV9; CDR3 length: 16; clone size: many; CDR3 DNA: TGTGCCAGCAGCGTTGTCGGATCTTCTAGCACAGATACGCAGTATTTT; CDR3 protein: CASSVVGSSSTDTQYF
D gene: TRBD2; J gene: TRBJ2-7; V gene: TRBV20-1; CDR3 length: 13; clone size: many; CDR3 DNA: TGCAGTGCTAGAGCCGGGAGGAGCTACGAGCAGTACTTC; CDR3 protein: CSARAGRSYEQYF
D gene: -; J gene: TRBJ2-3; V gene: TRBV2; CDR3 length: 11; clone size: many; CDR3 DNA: TGTGCCAGCATAGGGGACCCAGGGTCGTATTTT; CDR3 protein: CASIGDPGSYF
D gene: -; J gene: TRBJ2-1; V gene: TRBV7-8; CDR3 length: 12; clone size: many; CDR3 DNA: TGTGCCAGCAGCTTACCCGGGGGTGAGCAGTTCTTC; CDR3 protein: CASSLPGGEQFF
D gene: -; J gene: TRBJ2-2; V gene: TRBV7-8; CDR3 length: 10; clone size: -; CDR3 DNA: TGTGCCAGCAGCCTCCAGGAGCTGTTTTTT; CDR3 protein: CASSLQELFF
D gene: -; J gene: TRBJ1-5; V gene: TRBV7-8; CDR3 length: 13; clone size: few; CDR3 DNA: TGTGCCAGCAGCTTAGGACGGGATCAGCCCCAGCATTTT; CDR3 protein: CASSLGRDQPQHF
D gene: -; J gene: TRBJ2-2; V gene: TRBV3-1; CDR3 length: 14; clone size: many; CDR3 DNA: TGTGCCAGCAGCCGGACCGCTAACACCGGGGAGCTGTTTTTT; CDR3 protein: CASSRTANTGELFF
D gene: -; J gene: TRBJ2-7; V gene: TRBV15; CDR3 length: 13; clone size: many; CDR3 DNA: TGTGCCACCAGCAGAGATCCGGGGTACGAGCAGTACTTC; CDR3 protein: CATSRDPGYEQYF
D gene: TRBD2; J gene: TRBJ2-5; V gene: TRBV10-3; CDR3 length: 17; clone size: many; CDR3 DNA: TGTGCCATCAGTGAGTCCCTTAGCGGGAGAGGAATGGAGACCCAGTACTTC; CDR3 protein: CAISESLSGRGMETQYF